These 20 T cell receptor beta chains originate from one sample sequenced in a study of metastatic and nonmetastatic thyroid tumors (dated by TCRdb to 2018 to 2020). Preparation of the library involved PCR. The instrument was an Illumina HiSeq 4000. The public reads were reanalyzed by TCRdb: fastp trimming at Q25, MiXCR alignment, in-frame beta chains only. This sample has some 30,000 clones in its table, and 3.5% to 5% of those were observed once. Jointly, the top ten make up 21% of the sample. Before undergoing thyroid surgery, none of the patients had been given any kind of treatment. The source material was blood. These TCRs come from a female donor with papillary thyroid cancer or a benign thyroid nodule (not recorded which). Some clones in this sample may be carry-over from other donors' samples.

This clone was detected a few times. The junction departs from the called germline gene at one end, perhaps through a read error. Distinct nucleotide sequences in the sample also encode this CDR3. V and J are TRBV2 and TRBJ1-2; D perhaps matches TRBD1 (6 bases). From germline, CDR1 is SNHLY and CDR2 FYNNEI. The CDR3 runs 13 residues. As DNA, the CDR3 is TGTGCCAGCAGGGAACAGGGTTCATATGGATACACCTTC. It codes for CASREQGSYGYTF.

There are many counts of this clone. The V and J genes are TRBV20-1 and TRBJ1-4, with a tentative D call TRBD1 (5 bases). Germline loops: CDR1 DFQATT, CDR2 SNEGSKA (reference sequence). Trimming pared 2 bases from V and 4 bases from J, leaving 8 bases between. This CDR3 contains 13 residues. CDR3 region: CSARRDGNEKLFF. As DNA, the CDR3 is TGCAGTGCTAGACGGGACGGTAATGAAAAACTGTTTTTT.

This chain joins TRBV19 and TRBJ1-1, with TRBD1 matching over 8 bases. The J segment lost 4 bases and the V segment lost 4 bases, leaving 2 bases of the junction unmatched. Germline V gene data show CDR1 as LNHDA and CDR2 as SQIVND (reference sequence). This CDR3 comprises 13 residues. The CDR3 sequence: CASSKTGATEAFF. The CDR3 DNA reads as TGTGCCAGTAGTAAGACAGGGGCCACTGAAGCTTTCTTT. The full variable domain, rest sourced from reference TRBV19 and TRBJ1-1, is DGGITQSPKYLFRKEGQNVTLSCEQNLNHDAMYWYRQDPGQGLRLIYYSQIVNDFQKGDIAEGYSVSREKKESFPLTVTSAQKNPTAFYLCASSKTGATEAFFGQGTRLTVV.

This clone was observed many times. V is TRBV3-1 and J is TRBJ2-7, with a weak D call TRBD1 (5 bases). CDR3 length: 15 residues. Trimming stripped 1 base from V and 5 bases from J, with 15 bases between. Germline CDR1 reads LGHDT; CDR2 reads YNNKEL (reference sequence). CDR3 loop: CASSQGGREYNEQYF. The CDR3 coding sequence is TGTGCCAGCAGCCAAGGCGGCAGGGAATACAACGAGCAGTACTTC.

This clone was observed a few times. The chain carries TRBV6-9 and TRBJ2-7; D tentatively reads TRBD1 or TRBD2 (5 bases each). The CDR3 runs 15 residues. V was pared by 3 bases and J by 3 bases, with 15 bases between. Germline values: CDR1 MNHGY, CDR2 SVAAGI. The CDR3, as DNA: TGTGCCAGCAGTTACCTGGGACCTAACCGCTACGAGCAGTACGTC. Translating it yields CASSYLGPNRYEQYV.

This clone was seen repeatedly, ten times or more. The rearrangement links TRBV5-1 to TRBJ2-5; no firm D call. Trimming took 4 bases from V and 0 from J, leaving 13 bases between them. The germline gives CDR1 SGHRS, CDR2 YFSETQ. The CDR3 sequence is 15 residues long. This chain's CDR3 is CASSTRAVNQETQYF. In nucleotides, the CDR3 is TGCGCCAGCAGCACCCGGGCCGTAAACCAAGAGACCCAGTACTTC.

The CDR3 DNA reads TGCAGTGCTAGAGATTCCGGGACGCGGCCCAACAATGAGCAGTTCTTC. As protein: CSARDSGTRPNNEQFF. The rearrangement links TRBV20-1 to TRBJ2-1; tentatively, D is TRBD1 or TRBD2 (5 bases each). The CDR3 loop spans 16 amino acids. The germline CDR1 and CDR2 sequences are DFQATT and SNEGSKA (reference sequence). The V end was cut by 0 bases, the J end by 5 bases, with 17 bases between.

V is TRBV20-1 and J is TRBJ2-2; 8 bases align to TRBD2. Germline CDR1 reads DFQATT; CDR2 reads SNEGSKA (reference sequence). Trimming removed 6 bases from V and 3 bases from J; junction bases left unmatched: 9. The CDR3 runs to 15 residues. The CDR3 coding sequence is TGCAGTGCGAGCGGGGGTATGAGGGACACCGGGGAGCTGTTTTTT. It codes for CSASGGMRDTGELFF.

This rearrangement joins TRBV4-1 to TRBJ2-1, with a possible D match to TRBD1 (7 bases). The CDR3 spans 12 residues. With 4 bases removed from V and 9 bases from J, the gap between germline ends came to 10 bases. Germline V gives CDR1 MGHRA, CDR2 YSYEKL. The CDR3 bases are TGCGCCAGCAGCCCAGGGGGGACTGAGCAGTTCTTC. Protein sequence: CASSPGGTEQFF.

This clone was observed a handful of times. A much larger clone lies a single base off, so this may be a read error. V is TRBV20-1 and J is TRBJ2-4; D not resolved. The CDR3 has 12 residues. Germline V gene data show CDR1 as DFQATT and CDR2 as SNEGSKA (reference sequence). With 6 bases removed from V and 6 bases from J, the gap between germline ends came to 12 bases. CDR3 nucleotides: TGCAGTGCCCATGGGGTTGGAAACATTCAGTACTTC. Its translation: CSAHGVGNIQYF.

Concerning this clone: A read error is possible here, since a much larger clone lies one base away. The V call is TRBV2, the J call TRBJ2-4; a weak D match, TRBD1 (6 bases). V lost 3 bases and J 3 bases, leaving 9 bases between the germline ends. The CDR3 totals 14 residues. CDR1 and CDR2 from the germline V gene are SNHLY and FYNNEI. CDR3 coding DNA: TGTGCCAGCAGTGAGGGGGCGTTCAAAAACATTCAGTACTTC. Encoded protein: CASSEGAFKNIQYF. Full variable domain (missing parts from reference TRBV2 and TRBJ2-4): EPEVTQTPSHQVTQMGQEVILRCVPISNHLYFYWYRQILGQKVEFLVSFYNNEISEKSEIFDDQFSVERPDGSNFTLKIRSTKLEDSAMYFCASSEGAFKNIQYFGAGTRLSVL.

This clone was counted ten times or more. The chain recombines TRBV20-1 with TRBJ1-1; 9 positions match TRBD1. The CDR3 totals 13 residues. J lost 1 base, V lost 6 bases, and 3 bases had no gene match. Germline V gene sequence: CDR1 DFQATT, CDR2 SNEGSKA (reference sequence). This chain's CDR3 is CSARDRANTEAFF. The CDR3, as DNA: TGCAGTGCCCGGGACAGGGCGAACACTGAAGCTTTCTTT.

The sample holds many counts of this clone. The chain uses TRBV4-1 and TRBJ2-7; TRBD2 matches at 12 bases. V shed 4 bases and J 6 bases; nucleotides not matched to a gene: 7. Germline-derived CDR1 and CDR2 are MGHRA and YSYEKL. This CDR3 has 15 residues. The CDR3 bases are TGCGCCAGCAGCCTAGGACTAGCGGGGATCCCCGAGCAGTACTTC. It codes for CASSLGLAGIPEQYF.

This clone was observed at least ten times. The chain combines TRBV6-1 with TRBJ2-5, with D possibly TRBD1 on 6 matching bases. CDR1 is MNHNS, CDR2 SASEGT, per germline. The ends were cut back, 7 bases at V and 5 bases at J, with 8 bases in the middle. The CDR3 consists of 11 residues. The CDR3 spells CASNRAETQYF. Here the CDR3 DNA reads TGTGCCAGCAACAGGGCTGAGACCCAGTACTTC.

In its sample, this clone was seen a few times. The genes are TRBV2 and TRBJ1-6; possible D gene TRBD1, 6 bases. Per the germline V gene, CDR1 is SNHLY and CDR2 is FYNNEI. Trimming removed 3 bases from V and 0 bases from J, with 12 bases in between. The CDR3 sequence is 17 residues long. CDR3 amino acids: CASSEGQGSSYNSPLHF. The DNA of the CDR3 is TGTGCCAGCAGTGAGGGTCAGGGGAGCTCCTATAATTCACCCCTCCACTTT.

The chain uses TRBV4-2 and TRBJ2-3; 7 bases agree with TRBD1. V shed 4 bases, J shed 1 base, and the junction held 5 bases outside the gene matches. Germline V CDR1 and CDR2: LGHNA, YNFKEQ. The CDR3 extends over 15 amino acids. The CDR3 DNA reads TGTGCCAGCAGCCCTGGACAGGTACGCACAGATACGCAGTATTTT. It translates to CASSPGQVRTDTQYF.

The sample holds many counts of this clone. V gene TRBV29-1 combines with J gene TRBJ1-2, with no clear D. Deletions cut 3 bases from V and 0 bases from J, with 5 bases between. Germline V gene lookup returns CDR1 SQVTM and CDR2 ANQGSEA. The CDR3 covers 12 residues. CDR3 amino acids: CSVEEANYGYTF. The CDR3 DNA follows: TGCAGCGTTGAGGAGGCTAACTATGGCTACACCTTC.

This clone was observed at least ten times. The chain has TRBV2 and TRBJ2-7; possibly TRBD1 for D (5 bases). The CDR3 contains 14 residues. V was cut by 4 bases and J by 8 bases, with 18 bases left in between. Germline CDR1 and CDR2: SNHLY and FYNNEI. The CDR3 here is CASSGTRSNEKQYF. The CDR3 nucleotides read TGTGCCAGCAGTGGGACACGAAGCAACGAGAAGCAGTACTTC.

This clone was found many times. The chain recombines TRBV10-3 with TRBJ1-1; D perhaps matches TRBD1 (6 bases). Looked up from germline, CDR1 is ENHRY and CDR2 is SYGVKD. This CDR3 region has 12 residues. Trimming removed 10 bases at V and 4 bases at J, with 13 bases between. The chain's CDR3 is CATRRGGTEAFF. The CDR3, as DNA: TGTGCCACTCGCAGGGGTGGCACTGAAGCTTTCTTT.

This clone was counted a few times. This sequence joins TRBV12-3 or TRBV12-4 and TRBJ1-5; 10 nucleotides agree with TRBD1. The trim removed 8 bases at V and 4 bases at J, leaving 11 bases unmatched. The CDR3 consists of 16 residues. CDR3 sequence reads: CASLRDRGLENQPQHF. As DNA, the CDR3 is TGTGCCAGCCTTCGGGACAGGGGTTTGGAAAATCAGCCCCAGCATTTT.